The present T cell receptor (beta chain) was sequenced within a study of PD-1 blockade in classical Hodgkin lymphoma. V dropped 2 bases and J dropped 3 bases, with 7 bases sitting between them. There are 13 residues in the CDR3. CDR1 is MNHEY and CDR2 is SVGAGI in the germline V gene. All trial patients relapsed after autologous stem cell transplantation. Comments on this clone: The sample contains more than one DNA sequence encoding this CDR3.

Some clones are missing from TCRdb's copy, which holds only in-frame ones; the method was immunoSEQ multiplex PCR. The repertoire holds roughly 140,000 clones, around four fifths seen once, with 7% to 9.5% in the top ten. The TCR comes from a human donor with classical Hodgkin lymphoma. This specimen consisted of peripheral blood mononuclear cells (PBMCs), obtained before the second cycle of nivolumab. This sequence joins TRBV6-5 and TRBJ1-2, with a possible D match to TRBD1 (5 bases). For the CDR3, the DNA is TGTGCCAGCAGTTACGGGGGAGACTATGGCTACACCTTC. Its translation is CASSYGGDYGYTF.